This TCR beta chain was documented in a study of cytomegalovirus exposure and HLA in healthy donors. Points from the study as a whole: Common viral pathogens were later found to be apparently linked to several of the most significant clusters. In presence/absence analyses, roughly uniform sequencing depth across donors was assumed.

V lost 0 bases and J 0 bases, leaving 12 bases between the germline ends. This CDR3 is 18 amino acids long. Germline V gene data show CDR1 as PRHDT and CDR2 as FYEKMQ (reference sequence). Vbeta (60) and Jbeta (13) primers were used in the PCR. Using immunoSEQ multiplex PCR, the repertoire was profiled, and TCRdb retains in-frame clones only, with some absent. This table has some 150,000 clones, around 81% appearing once. Notes on this clone: The antigen remains undetermined.

Material: PBMCs. The V gene is TRBV13, the J gene TRBJ2-6; D is perhaps TRBD1 (5 bases). The TCR was taken from a young woman in good health and CMV-seropositive. CDR3 residues: CASSLGQGKASGANVLTF. The CDR3 DNA is TGTGCCAGCAGCTTAGGGCAGGGAAAGGCCTCTGGGGCCAACGTCCTGACTTTC.